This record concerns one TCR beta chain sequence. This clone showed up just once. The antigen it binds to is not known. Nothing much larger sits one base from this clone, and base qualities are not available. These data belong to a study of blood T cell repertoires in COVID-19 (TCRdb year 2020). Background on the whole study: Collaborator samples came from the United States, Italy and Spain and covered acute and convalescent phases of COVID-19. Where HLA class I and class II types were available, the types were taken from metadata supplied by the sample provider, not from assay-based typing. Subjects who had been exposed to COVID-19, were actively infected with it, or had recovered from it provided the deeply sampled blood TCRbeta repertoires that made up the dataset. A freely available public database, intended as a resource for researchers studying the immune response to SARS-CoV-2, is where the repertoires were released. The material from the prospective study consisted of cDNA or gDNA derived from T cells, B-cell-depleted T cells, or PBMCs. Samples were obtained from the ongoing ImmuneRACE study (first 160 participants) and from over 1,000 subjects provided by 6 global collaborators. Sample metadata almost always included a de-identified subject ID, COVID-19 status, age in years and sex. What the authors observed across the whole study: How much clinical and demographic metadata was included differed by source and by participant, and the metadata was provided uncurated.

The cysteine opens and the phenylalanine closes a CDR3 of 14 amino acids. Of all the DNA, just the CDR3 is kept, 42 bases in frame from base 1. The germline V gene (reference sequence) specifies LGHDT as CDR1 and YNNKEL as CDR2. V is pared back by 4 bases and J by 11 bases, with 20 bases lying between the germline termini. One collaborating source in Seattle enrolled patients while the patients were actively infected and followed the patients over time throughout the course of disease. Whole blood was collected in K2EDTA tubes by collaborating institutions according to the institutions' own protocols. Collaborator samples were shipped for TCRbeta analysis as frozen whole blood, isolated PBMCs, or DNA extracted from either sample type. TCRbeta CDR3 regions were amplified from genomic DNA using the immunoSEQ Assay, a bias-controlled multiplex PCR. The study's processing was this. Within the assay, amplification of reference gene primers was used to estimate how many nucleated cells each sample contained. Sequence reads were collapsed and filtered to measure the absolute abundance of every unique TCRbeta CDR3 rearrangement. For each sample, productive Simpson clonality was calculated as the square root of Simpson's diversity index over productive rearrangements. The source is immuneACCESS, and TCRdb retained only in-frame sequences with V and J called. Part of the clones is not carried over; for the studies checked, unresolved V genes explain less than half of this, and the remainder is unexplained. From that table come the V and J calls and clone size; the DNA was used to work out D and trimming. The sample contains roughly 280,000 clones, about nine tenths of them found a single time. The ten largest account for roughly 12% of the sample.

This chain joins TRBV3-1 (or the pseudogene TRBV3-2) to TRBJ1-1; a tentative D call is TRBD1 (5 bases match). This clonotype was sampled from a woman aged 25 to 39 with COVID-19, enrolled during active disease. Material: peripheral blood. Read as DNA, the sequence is TGTGCCAGCAGCCGAAACTTGGGGGGTATGAACGCTTTCTTT. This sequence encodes CASSRNLGGMNAFF.